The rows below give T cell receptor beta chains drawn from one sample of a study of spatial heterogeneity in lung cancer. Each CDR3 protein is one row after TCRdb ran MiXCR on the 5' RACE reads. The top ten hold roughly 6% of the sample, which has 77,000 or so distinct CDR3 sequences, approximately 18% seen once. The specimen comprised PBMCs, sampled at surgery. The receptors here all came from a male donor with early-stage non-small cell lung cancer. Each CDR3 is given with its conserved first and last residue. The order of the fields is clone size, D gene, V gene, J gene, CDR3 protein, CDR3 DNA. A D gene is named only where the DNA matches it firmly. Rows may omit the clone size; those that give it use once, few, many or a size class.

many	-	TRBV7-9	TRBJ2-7	CASSSGHSYEQYF	TGTGCCAGCAGCTCGGGACATTCCTACGAGCAGTACTTC
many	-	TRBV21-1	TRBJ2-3	CASSKYRGSGIGTDTQYF	TGTGCCAGCAGCAAATACCGGGGTAGCGGGATAGGTACAGATACGCAGTATTTT
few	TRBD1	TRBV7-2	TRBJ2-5	CASSAEGTGKETQYF	TGTGCCAGCAGCGCCGAAGGGACAGGGAAAGAGACCCAGTACTTC
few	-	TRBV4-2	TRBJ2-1	CASSPRLDNEQFF	TGTGCCAGCAGCCCTCGATTGGACAATGAGCAGTTCTTC
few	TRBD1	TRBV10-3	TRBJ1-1	CAINWTGHTEAFF	TGTGCCATCAATTGGACAGGGCATACTGAAGCTTTCTTT
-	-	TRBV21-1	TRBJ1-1	CASSKALFGAWNTEAFF	TGTGCCAGCAGCAAAGCGCTTTTCGGTGCTTGGAACACTGAAGCTTTCTTT
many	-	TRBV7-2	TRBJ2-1	CASSSTGLLRDEQFF	TGTGCCAGCAGCTCGACGGGACTCCTCCGGGATGAGCAGTTCTTC
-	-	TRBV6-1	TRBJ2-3	CASSATRPSTDTQYF	TGTGCCAGCAGTGCTACAAGACCTAGCACAGATACGCAGTATTTT
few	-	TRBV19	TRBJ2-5	CASSFQLGFQETQYF	TGTGCCAGTAGTTTCCAGCTGGGTTTCCAAGAGACCCAGTACTTC
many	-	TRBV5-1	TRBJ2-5	CASSLTPGETQYF	TGCGCCAGCAGCTTGACTCCGGGAGAGACCCAGTACTTC
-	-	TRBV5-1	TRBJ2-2	CASNPKGGWTGELFF	TGCGCCAGCAACCCGAAGGGGGGCTGGACCGGGGAGCTGTTTTTT
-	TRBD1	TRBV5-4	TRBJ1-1	CASSRRGGTEAFF	TGTGCCAGCAGCCGCAGGGGGGGCACTGAAGCTTTCTTT
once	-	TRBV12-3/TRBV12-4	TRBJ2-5	CASRKRDTQETQYF	TGTGCCAGCAGAAAAAGGGACACCCAAGAGACCCAGTACTTC
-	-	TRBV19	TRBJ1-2	CASRPSGSSYGYTF	TGTGCCAGTAGGCCGAGCGGCAGCTCCTATGGCTACACCTTC
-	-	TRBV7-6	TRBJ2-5	CASSLDGTPKETQYF	TGTGCCAGCAGCTTAGACGGGACTCCTAAAGAGACCCAGTACTTC
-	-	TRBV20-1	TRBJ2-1	CSARSTLGKQFF	TGCAGTGCTAGATCAACCCTAGGGAAGCAGTTCTTC
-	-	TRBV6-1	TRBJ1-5	CASSEGVKQPQHF	TGTGCCAGCAGTGAAGGGGTGAAGCAGCCCCAGCATTTT
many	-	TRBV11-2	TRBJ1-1	CASSLVETEAFF	TGTGCCAGCAGCTTAGTAGAGACTGAAGCTTTCTTT
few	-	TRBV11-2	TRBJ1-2	CASSLDPANYGYTF	TGTGCCAGCAGCTTAGATCCGGCGAACTATGGCTACACCTTC
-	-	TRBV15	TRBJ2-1	CATSRDGAGWSYNEQFF	TGTGCCACCAGCAGAGATGGGGCGGGATGGTCGTACAATGAGCAGTTCTTC
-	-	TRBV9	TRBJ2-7	CASSVDGTAYEQYF	TGTGCCAGCAGCGTAGACGGGACCGCCTACGAGCAGTACTTC
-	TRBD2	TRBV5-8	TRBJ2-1	CASRKGLAGVNEQFF	TGTGCCAGCAGAAAGGGACTAGCGGGAGTCAATGAGCAGTTCTTC
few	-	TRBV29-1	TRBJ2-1	CSAPSKAHNEQFF	TGCAGCGCCCCGAGTAAAGCGCACAATGAGCAGTTCTTC
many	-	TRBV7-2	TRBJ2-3	CASSLAGSTDTQYF	TGTGCCAGCAGCTTAGCAGGGAGCACAGATACGCAGTATTTT
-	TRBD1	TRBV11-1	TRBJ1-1	CASSFRQGMNTEAFF	TGTGCCAGCAGCTTCAGACAGGGTATGAACACTGAAGCTTTCTTT